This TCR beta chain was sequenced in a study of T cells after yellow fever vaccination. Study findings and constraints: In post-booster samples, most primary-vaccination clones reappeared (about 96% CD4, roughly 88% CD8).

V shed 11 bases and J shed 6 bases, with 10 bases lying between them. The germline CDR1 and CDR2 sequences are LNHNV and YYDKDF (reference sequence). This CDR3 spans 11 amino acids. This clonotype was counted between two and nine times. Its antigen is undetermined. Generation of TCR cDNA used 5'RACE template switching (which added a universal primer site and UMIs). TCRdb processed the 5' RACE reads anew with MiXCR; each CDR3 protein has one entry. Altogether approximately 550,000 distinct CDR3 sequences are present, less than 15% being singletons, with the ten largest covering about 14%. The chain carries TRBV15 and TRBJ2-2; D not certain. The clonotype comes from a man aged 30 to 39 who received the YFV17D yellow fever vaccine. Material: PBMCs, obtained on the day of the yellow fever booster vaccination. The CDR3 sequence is CAPDRAGELFF. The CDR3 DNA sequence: TGTGCCCCCGACCGTGCCGGGGAGCTGTTTTTT.